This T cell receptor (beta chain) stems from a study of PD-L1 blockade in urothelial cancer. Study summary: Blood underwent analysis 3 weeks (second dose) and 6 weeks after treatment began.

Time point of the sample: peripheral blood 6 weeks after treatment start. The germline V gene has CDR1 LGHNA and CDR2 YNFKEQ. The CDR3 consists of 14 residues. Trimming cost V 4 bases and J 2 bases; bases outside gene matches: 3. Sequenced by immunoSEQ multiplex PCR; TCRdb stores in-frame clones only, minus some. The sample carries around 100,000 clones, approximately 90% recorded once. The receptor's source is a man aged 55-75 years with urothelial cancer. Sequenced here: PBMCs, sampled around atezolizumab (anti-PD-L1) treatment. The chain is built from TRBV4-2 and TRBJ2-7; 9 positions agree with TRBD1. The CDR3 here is CASSPTGGTYEQYF. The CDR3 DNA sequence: TGTGCCAGCAGCCCGACAGGGGGAACCTACGAGCAGTACTTC.